This T cell receptor beta chain was sequenced for a study of T cell responses to AZD1222 COVID-19 vaccine. Here immunoSEQ multiplex PCR was the method, and the copy in TCRdb shows in-frame clones only, minus some. The data hold approximately 98,000 clones, with more than 70% observed a single time. The germline V gene encodes CDR1 ENHRY and CDR2 SYGVKD. V lost 7 bases and J 1 base, leaving 10 bases between the germline ends. The CDR3 has 13 residues. Of note for this clone: Its antigen is not known.

Overall study findings and caveats: Possibly, clonal diversity was underestimated; donors were largely white British and included more females. Among those given AZD1222, only six were seropositive at baseline. Following two doses of AZD1222, Spike-specific TCR breadth and depth rose.

The source was peripheral blood, collected on day 0 of MenACWY control vaccination. This TCR was sampled from an adult in good health. The V gene is TRBV10-3, the J gene TRBJ1-1; perhaps TRBD1 as D (5 bases). In DNA, the CDR3 is TGTGCCATCAAGGGGCAGGAGAACACTGAAGCTTTCTTT. Its translation is CAIKGQENTEAFF.